The following is a TCR beta chain sequence with its context. Its antigen is undetermined. 60 Vbeta and 13 Jbeta primers were used in PCR. This table comes from immunoSEQ multiplex PCR, and its TCRdb copy is limited to in-frame clones, with some not included. The sample has 130,000 or so clones, 88% seen once. The record originates from a study of cytomegalovirus exposure and HLA in healthy donors. General study findings and limits: Investigators reported 150 to 200 TCR beta chains as tied to cytomegalovirus. Sequencing depth roughly uniform across donors was assumed in presence/absence analyses. Immune exposure data for these donors was limited to CMV serostatus.

The sequenced sample was PBMCs. The source is a woman aged 40 to 50 in good health and CMV-seronegative.

CDR3 sequence: CASSTDRDIYEQYF. CDR3 bases: TGTGCCAGCAGCACCGACAGGGATATCTACGAGCAGTACTTC. This sequence joins TRBV7-6 and TRBJ2-5, with TRBD1 matching over 7 bases. The J call may be mistaken, given a closer DNA end match to TRBJ2-7. The germline gives CDR1 SGHVS, CDR2 FNYEAQ. The CDR3 is 14 residues long.